Listed here are 16 T cell receptor beta chains from one sample, sequenced in a study of T cells expressing NK-cell markers. Each CDR3 protein gets one entry in TCRdb, which reprocessed the 5' RACE reads and gives no DNA. The specimen's table records more than 250,000 distinct CDR3 sequences. Sequencing was done on a sample of blood T cells: a sorted CD56 or NKG2C T cell subset, CD4+ or CD8+ T cells, or bulk PBMC T cells (not recorded which). These receptors were collected from a man aged 18 to 30 in good health.

The J gene is TRBJ2-1, the V gene TRBV5-1; absent DNA, TCRdb's TRBD2 call cannot be checked. The CDR3 is made up of 15 amino acids. Per germline, CDR1 SGHRS and CDR2 YFSETQ. The CDR3 loop reads CASSPGLAGGNEQFF.

The chain couples TRBV4-1 to TRBJ2-1. Germline CDR1 MGHRA, CDR2 YSYEKL. CDR3 length: 17 amino acids. The CDR3 is CASSQGGAFSIYNEQFF.

This chain connects TRBV2 to TRBJ2-3; the D gene TCRdb calls, TRBD1, cannot be checked with no DNA. CDR3 length equals 14 residues. Per germline, CDR1 SNHLY and CDR2 FYNNEI. The CDR3 loop is CASGRDRFTDTQYF.

J is TRBJ2-1 and V is TRBV24-1; TCRdb's D call of TRBD2 is untestable without DNA. The CDR3 sequence is 16 residues long. Germline-derived CDR1 and CDR2 are KGHDR and SFDVKD. CDR3 protein: CATSGVSGRSNDEQFF.

The chain carries TRBV4-3 and TRBJ2-1; the D gene TCRdb calls, TRBD2, cannot be checked with no DNA. Germline V lookup: CDR1 LGHNA, CDR2 YSLEER. The CDR3 runs 16 residues. CDR3 loop: CASSQGSGRAYNEQFF.

This sequence joins TRBV19 and TRBJ2-7; TCRdb outputs TRBD2, but without DNA this stays unchecked. There are 15 residues in the CDR3. Germline assignment: CDR1 LNHDA and CDR2 SQIVND (reference sequence). This CDR3 is CASRPLAGGPYEQYF.

CDR3 sequence reads: CAWRVPGQGDGYTF. The chain has TRBV30 and TRBJ1-2; the TCRdb D gene call, TRBD1, has no DNA to confirm it. CDR1 and CDR2 (germline): GTSNPN, SVGIG (reference sequence). The CDR3 has 14 residues.

This chain uses TRBV30 with TRBJ1-2; TCRdb outputs TRBD1, but without DNA this stays unchecked. The CDR3 is 14 residues long. Germline V CDR1 and CDR2: GTSNPN, SVGIG (reference sequence). The chain's CDR3 is CAWSAFRDHYGYTF.

The chain carries TRBV20-1 and TRBJ2-1. The CDR3 has 11 residues. Germline-derived CDR1 and CDR2 are DFQATT and SNEGSKA (reference sequence). The CDR3 protein is CSAHQDHEQFF.

V and J are TRBV9 and TRBJ2-1; lacking DNA, the TRBD2 call made by TCRdb goes unchecked. Germline lookup yields CDR1 SGDLS and CDR2 YYNGEE. This CDR3 region has 16 residues. The CDR3 loop reads CASSGGVSGRFSEQFF. The entire variable domain, with the rest obtained from reference TRBV9 and TRBJ2-1, is as follows: DSGVTQTPKHLITATGQRVTLRCSPRSGDLSVYWYQQSLDQGLQFLIQYYNGEERAKGNILERFSAQQFPDLHSELNLSSLELGDSALYFCASSGGVSGRFSEQFFGPGTRLTVL.

The genes are TRBV18 and TRBJ1-6; checking the TCRdb D call of TRBD1 is not possible without DNA. The CDR3 runs to 15 residues. Germline lookup yields CDR1 KGHSH and CDR2 LQKENI. CDR3 residues: CASSQLGTGDSPLHF.

The chain employs TRBV5-1 and TRBJ1-1. CDR3 length: 16 amino acids. CDR1 is SGHRS, CDR2 YFSETQ, per germline. The CDR3 spells CASSLAEGSRSTEAFF.

This chain joins TRBV7-9 and TRBJ2-1; TCRdb's assignment of TRBD2 cannot be checked, as there is no DNA. Germline V gene sequence: CDR1 SEHNR, CDR2 FQNEAQ (reference sequence). This CDR3 contains 16 residues. The CDR3 here is CASSLLAGGPWNEQFF.

This rearrangement joins TRBV6-5 to TRBJ1-6. CDR3 length: 15 amino acids. CDR1 is MNHEY, CDR2 SVGAGI, per germline. CDR3 in amino acids: CASSFNGDYNSPLHF.

The CDR3 sequence is CAITDRRTTEQYF. V gene TRBV10-3 combines with J gene TRBJ2-7; TCRdb outputs TRBD1, but without DNA this stays unchecked. Germline V lookup: CDR1 ENHRY, CDR2 SYGVKD. There are 13 residues in the CDR3.

The chain has TRBV24-1 and TRBJ2-1; with no DNA, the TCRdb D assignment of TRBD2 cannot be verified. CDR3 length: 18 residues. Germline CDR1 is KGHDR and CDR2 is SFDVKD. The CDR3 loop is CATSDPGLAESSYNEQFF.